The 30 T cell receptor beta chains below all came from one sample that was sequenced in a study of human T cells and chemical hapten exposure. The sample's time point: pre-sensitization, week 0. Treatment of the sample: therapeutic diphenylcyclopropenone sensitization with weekly scalp DPC. Researchers extracted total RNA from unfractionated whole blood. TCRdb reprocessed the RACE reads via MiXCR and lists one record per CDR3 protein. The table lists roughly 50,000 distinct CDR3 sequences, approximately 9.6% of them singletons. The material was whole blood, obtained in connection with sensitization to the hapten diphenylcyclopropenone (DPC). The receptor set was obtained from a woman aged 25 to 45 with alopecia areata. Some clones in this sample may be carry-over from other donors' samples.

As concerns this clonotype: Possible read error: a much larger clone is one base away. CDR3: CSAIPGQGRQPQHF. CDR3 DNA sequence: TGCAGTGCTATTCCGGGACAGGGCAGACAGCCCCAGCATTTT. V usage is TRBV20-1 and J usage is TRBJ1-5; 9 positions agree with TRBD1. The CDR3 has 14 residues. The V gene end was trimmed by 4 bases and the J gene end by 7 bases; junction bases not matched to a gene: 8. In germline, CDR1 is DFQATT, CDR2 SNEGSKA (reference sequence).

This clonotype was detected many times. V gene TRBV29-1 combines with J gene TRBJ2-3; TRBD1 might be the D (6 bases). This CDR3 has 13 amino acids. Per the germline V gene, CDR1 is SQVTM and CDR2 is ANQGSEA. The V and J ends lost 4 bases and 1 base respectively, with 9 bases between them. The CDR3 DNA follows: TGCAGCGTTGGGGCAGGGGGCACAGATACGCAGTATTTT. Encoded protein: CSVGAGGTDTQYF.

The genes are TRBV5-5 and TRBJ1-1; D is perhaps TRBD1 (5 bases). Germline V gene sequence: CDR1 SGHKS, CDR2 YYEKEE (reference sequence). The CDR3 has 16 amino acids. V lost 3 bases, J lost 0 bases, and 15 bases lay in between. The chain's CDR3 is CASSYPTGALNTEAFF. The CDR3 region has the DNA TGTGCCAGCAGCTATCCAACTGGGGCCCTGAACACTGAAGCTTTCTTT. Full variable domain (remainder filled in from reference TRBV5-5 and TRBJ1-1): DAGVTQSPTHLIKTRGQQVTLRCSPISGHKSVSWYQQVLGQGPQFIFQYYEKEERGRGNFPDRFSARQFPNYSSELNVNALLLGDSALYLCASSYPTGALNTEAFFGQGTRLTVV.

The chain couples TRBV10-3 to TRBJ2-7; maybe TRBD2 (6 bases). Deletions cut 8 bases from V and 0 bases from J, with 11 bases between. Germline V lookup: CDR1 ENHRY, CDR2 SYGVKD. CDR3 length: 13 amino acids. The CDR3 protein is CAIGGVSSYEQYF. The CDR3 DNA is TGTGCCATCGGAGGGGTAAGCTCCTACGAGCAGTACTTC.

This clonotype was detected many times. The chain uses TRBV12-3 or TRBV12-4 and TRBJ1-1; D is unresolved. V was cut by 6 bases and J by 5 bases, with 10 bases left in between. The CDR3 is 12 residues long. The CDR3 coding sequence is TGTGCCAGCAGCATGACCGCGACTGAAGCTTTCTTT. It yields the protein CASSMTATEAFF.

This clonotype appeared once. The conserved final phenylalanine or tryptophan is absent from the CDR3, which likely points to a read error. The V and J genes are TRBV5-1 and TRBJ1-1; D call uncertain. The CDR3 has 15 residues. The germline V and J ends were trimmed by 4 bases and 1 base, with 14 bases remaining between them. Germline V lookup: CDR1 SGHRS, CDR2 YFSETQ. CDR3: CASSPLAFGNTEAFL. The DNA for the CDR3 is TGCGCCAGCAGCCCACTGGCCTTCGGGAACACTGAAGCTTTCTTG.

This clonotype was seen ten or more times. V usage is TRBV28 and J usage is TRBJ1-1; the D gene is possibly TRBD1 (5 bases). Trimming stripped 3 bases from V and 4 bases from J, with 15 bases between. The CDR3 totals 15 residues. Germline assignment: CDR1 MDHEN and CDR2 SYDVKM. CDR3 in DNA: TGTGCCAGCAGTTTGGTGGGAGGGGTGGTCACTGAAGCTTTCTTT. This translates into CASSLVGGVVTEAFF.

As regards this clonotype: A much larger clone differs by one base, so this may be a read error. The chain couples TRBV6-2 or TRBV6-3 to TRBJ2-7, with TRBD1 identical over 7 bases. The CDR3 sequence is 14 residues long. J was trimmed by 1 base and V by 6 bases; bases with no gene match: 6. Germline V gene lookup returns CDR1 MNHEY and CDR2 SVGEGT. As DNA, the CDR3 is TGTGCCAGCAGCACGGGACAGCCTTCCTACGAGCAGTACTTC. It translates to CASSTGQPSYEQYF.

The chain is built from TRBV18 and TRBJ2-3; D is tentatively TRBD1 or TRBD2 (6 bases each). V was clipped by 1 base and J by 5 bases, with 10 bases between them. Germline-derived CDR1 and CDR2 are KGHSH and LQKENI. CDR3 size: 14 residues. In DNA form, the CDR3 reads TGTGCCAGCTCACCACTGGGGGGCCAAGATACGCAGTATTTT. This codes for CASSPLGGQDTQYF.

J is TRBJ2-2 and V is TRBV7-3; 7 nucleotides line up with TRBD1. V was clipped by 5 bases and J by 4 bases; unmatched bases: 13. CDR1 and CDR2 (germline): SGHTA, FQGTGA. The CDR3 contains 17 residues. CDR3: CASSPRRDRHRTGELFF. The CDR3, as DNA: TGTGCCAGCAGCCCTCGTCGGGACAGACACCGCACCGGGGAGCTGTTTTTT.

This clonotype was seen many times. The CDR3 nucleotides are TGTGCCATCAGTGGCGGGAGAACGGGACAGGGGACAAGCTCCTACGAGCAGTACTTC. Translation gives CAISGGRTGQGTSSYEQYF. The chain employs TRBV10-3 and TRBJ2-7; TRBD1 matches at 10 bases. The CDR3 loop spans 19 amino acids. CDR1 is ENHRY and CDR2 is SYGVKD in the germline V gene. The V segment lost 4 bases and the J segment 0 bases; nucleotides outside the gene matches: 15.

This clonotype appeared a few times. V gene TRBV13 combines with J gene TRBJ2-1, with D perhaps being TRBD1 or TRBD2 (5 bases each). CDR3 length: 14 residues. With 6 bases removed from V and 7 bases from J, the gap between germline ends came to 16 bases. Looked up from germline, CDR1 is PRHDT and CDR2 is FYEKMQ (reference sequence). The CDR3 DNA reads TGTGCCAGCAGTTATGGGACCCCGGGGAATGAGCAGTTCTTC. Protein product: CASSYGTPGNEQFF.

The J gene is TRBJ1-1, the V gene TRBV7-9; TRBD1 is a possible D gene (6 bases). The CDR3 has 15 amino acids. The germline V gene has CDR1 SEHNR and CDR2 FQNEAQ (reference sequence). V was shortened by 4 bases and J by 4 bases, with 16 bases between the two germline ends. The CDR3 DNA sequence: TGTGCCAGCAGCTACTTACAGGGAGATCTCACTGAAGCTTTCTTT. It encodes CASSYLQGDLTEAFF.

In this sample, this clonotype turned up a few times. The J gene is TRBJ2-3, the V gene TRBV24-1; TRBD2 matches 10 bases. The CDR3 contains 17 residues. The J segment lost 1 base and the V segment lost 5 bases, leaving 8 bases of the junction unmatched. Germline V gene sequence: CDR1 KGHDR, CDR2 SFDVKD. CDR3 protein: CATSGLVTSGGTDTQYF. CDR3 DNA: TGTGCCACCAGTGGACTCGTCACTAGCGGGGGCACAGATACGCAGTATTTT.

The genes are TRBV7-2 and TRBJ1-4, with a possible D match to TRBD1 (6 bases). This CDR3 has 15 amino acids. Trimming removed 5 bases at V and 5 bases at J, with 15 bases between. CDR1 and CDR2 from the germline V gene are SGHTA and FQGNSA. The CDR3 bases are TGTGCCAGCAGCAGAGTGGGGGGGCCCAATGAAAAACTGTTTTTT. Its translation is CASSRVGGPNEKLFF.

The rearrangement uses TRBV3-1 and TRBJ1-5; 7 bases match TRBD1. CDR1 is LGHDT and CDR2 is YNNKEL in the germline V gene (reference sequence). The CDR3 spans 15 residues. V shed 3 bases, J shed 5 bases, and the junction held 7 bases outside the gene matches. CDR3 amino acids: CASSHSGRGDQPQHF. The CDR3 nucleotides read TGTGCCAGCAGCCATTCAGGCAGGGGGGATCAGCCCCAGCATTTT.

This clonotype was detected a few times. This rearrangement joins TRBV12-3 or TRBV12-4 to TRBJ1-2; 8 bases are shared with TRBD1. Unmatched junction bases numbered 3, after V lost 1 base and J lost 5 bases. The CDR3 is made up of 14 amino acids. Here the CDR3 DNA reads TGTGCCAGCAGTTTAGAGGGACAGGTATATGGCTACACCTTC. Translated, it gives CASSLEGQVYGYTF.

A few counts support this clonotype. V usage is TRBV9 and J usage is TRBJ2-5; 8 bases are a match to TRBD1. V shed 0 bases, J shed 0 bases, and the junction held 1 base outside the gene matches. In germline, CDR1 is SGDLS, CDR2 YYNGEE. The CDR3 extends over 15 amino acids. CDR3 in amino acids: CASSVGQGNQETQYF. Here the CDR3 DNA reads TGTGCCAGCAGCGTAGGACAGGGGAACCAAGAGACCCAGTACTTC.

The V call is TRBV11-2, the J call TRBJ1-2; D unresolved. Germline CDR1 is SGHAT and CDR2 is FQNNGV. Trimming took 5 bases from V and 6 from J, leaving 13 bases between them. The CDR3 is made up of 13 amino acids. In nucleotides, the CDR3 is TGTGCCAGCAGCAGAGACCTCGTGAATGGCTACACCTTC. Encoded protein: CASSRDLVNGYTF.

This clonotype was observed a few times. V and J are TRBV12-3 or TRBV12-4 and TRBJ2-7, with D perhaps being TRBD1 or TRBD2 (5 bases each). The CDR3 has 14 amino acids. The V end was cut by 4 bases, the J end by 2 bases, with 12 bases between. The DNA of the CDR3 is TGTGCCAGCAGTTACGGGACCTTGCCCTACGAGCAGTACTTC. As protein: CASSYGTLPYEQYF.

This clonotype was picked up a small number of times. This chain connects TRBV6-5 to TRBJ2-3; 12 bases align to TRBD2. V dropped 6 bases and J dropped 5; count of bases not matched to a gene: 6. Germline V CDR1 and CDR2: MNHEY, SVGAGI. CDR3 length: 15 residues. Here the CDR3 reads CASRPGLAGRDTQYF. Here the CDR3 DNA reads TGTGCCAGCAGACCCGGACTAGCGGGGAGAGATACGCAGTATTTT.

This clonotype was detected ten times or more. V usage is TRBV12-3 or TRBV12-4 and J usage is TRBJ1-2; 8 positions agree with TRBD1. The CDR3 is 14 residues long. V shed 3 bases, J shed 2 bases, and the junction held 2 bases outside the gene matches. The CDR3 is CASSFRTGNYGYTF. For the CDR3, the DNA is TGTGCCAGCAGTTTTAGGACAGGGAACTATGGCTACACCTTC.

In its sample, this clonotype was seen many times. This chain links TRBV28 with TRBJ2-3; 8 bases align to TRBD2. The CDR3 runs to 14 residues. The V gene end was trimmed by 5 bases and the J gene end by 1 base; junction bases not matched to a gene: 2. Germline V lookup: CDR1 MDHEN, CDR2 SYDVKM. CDR3 sequence reads: CASSDSGGTDTQYF. Written as DNA, the CDR3 is TGTGCCAGCAGTGATAGCGGGGGCACAGATACGCAGTATTTT.

Comments on this clonotype: Possible read error: a much larger clone is one base away. A read error is likely, as this CDR3 ends without the conserved phenylalanine or tryptophan. The gene calls are TRBV20-1 and TRBJ2-3, with TRBD2 identical over 12 bases. CDR1 and CDR2 (germline): DFQATT, SNEGSKA (reference sequence). V lost 4 bases, J lost 2 bases, and 1 base stayed unmatched. The CDR3 extends over 14 amino acids. This CDR3 is CSATSGGATDTQYL. CDR3 DNA sequence: TGCAGTGCTACTAGCGGGGGGGCCACAGATACGCAGTATTTG.

The chain recombines TRBV6-1 with TRBJ2-5; the D call may be TRBD1 or TRBD2 (5 bases each). This CDR3 is 14 amino acids long. Germline V gives CDR1 MNHNS, CDR2 SASEGT. V was shortened by 2 bases and J by 2 bases, with 9 bases between the two germline ends. The CDR3 DNA sequence: TGTGCCAGCAGTGAATGGGACCGACAAGAGACCCAGTACTTC. As protein: CASSEWDRQETQYF.

The table lists this clonotype with a few counts. The gene calls are TRBV10-3 and TRBJ2-3, with D possibly being TRBD1 or TRBD2 (5 bases each). V lost 5 bases and J 4 bases, leaving 10 bases between the germline ends. The CDR3 loop spans 13 amino acids. The germline CDR1 and CDR2 sequences are ENHRY and SYGVKD. The CDR3 nucleotides are TGTGCCATCAGTCCCGGGACCCCAGATACGCAGTATTTT. It codes for CAISPGTPDTQYF.

This chain links TRBV5-1 with TRBJ2-7; D uncertain. Germline-derived CDR1 and CDR2 are SGHRS and YFSETQ. CDR3 length: 11 residues. The V and J ends lost 5 bases and 3 bases respectively, with 6 bases between them. The CDR3 DNA is TGCGCCAGCAGGGGCAGCTACGAGCAGTACTTC. Translated: CASRGSYEQYF.

This clonotype showed up just a few times. The chain couples TRBV6-2 or TRBV6-3 to TRBJ1-4; the D is unclear. Germline CDR1 reads MNHEY; CDR2 reads SVGEGT. The CDR3 loop spans 12 amino acids. V shed 8 bases and J shed 5 bases, with 9 bases lying between them. For the CDR3, the DNA is TGTGCCAGCCGCGGCGTAAATGAAAAACTGTTTTTT. Protein: CASRGVNEKLFF.

The CDR3 DNA sequence: TGTGCCAGCTCAGCCGGACAGTCCTTCACCGGGGAGCTGTTTTTT. The encoded protein is CASSAGQSFTGELFF. This sequence joins TRBV18 and TRBJ2-2; maybe TRBD1 (6 bases). Trimming shortened V by 5 bases and J by 4 bases, and 14 bases separated the two germline ends. Germline CDR1 KGHSH, CDR2 LQKENI. CDR3 length equals 15 residues.

This clonotype was picked up many times. The genes are TRBV5-1 and TRBJ2-1, with D perhaps TRBD2 (6 bases). The germline V gene has CDR1 SGHRS and CDR2 YFSETQ. The CDR3 length is 15 residues. V lost 0 bases, J lost 6 bases, and 13 bases lay in between. CDR3 sequence reads: CASSLAVGGSNEQFF. In nucleotides, the CDR3 is TGCGCCAGCAGCTTGGCCGTTGGGGGGTCCAATGAGCAGTTCTTC. Drawing the rest from reference TRBV5-1 and TRBJ2-1, the complete variable domain is KAGVTQTPRYLIKTRGQQVTLSCSPISGHRSVSWYQQTPGQGLQFLFEYFSETQRNKGNFPGRFSGRQFSNSRSEMNVSTLELGDSALYLCASSLAVGGSNEQFFGPGTRLTVL.